The 13 T cell receptor beta chains below come from one sample, sequenced in a study of neoadjuvant nivolumab and ipilimumab in lung cancer. TCRdb keeps only in-frame clones here, not all; method: immunoSEQ multiplex PCR. The sample consists of 26,000 or so clones, 83% of them appearing once. The sample consisted of tumor tissue, taken after neoadjuvant nivolumab, alone or with ipilimumab, at or shortly before surgery. These receptors all come from an adult with non-small cell lung cancer.

The V call is TRBV4-1, the J call TRBJ1-2, with a weak D call TRBD1 (5 bases). The V end was cut by 0 bases, the J end by 5 bases, with 13 bases between. Germline V gene data show CDR1 as MGHRA and CDR2 as YSYEKL. The CDR3 runs to 15 residues. CDR3 sequence: CASSQDARAQYGYTF. The CDR3 nucleotides are TGCGCCAGCAGCCAAGATGCCAGGGCCCAATATGGCTACACCTTC.

This chain joins TRBV4-1 and TRBJ1-2; perhaps TRBD1 as D (5 bases). V was clipped by 0 bases and J by 4 bases, with 15 bases between them. Germline CDR1 MGHRA, CDR2 YSYEKL. The CDR3 is 16 residues long. The CDR3 DNA is TGCGCCAGCAGCCAAGACGCCCCTGAAGGGGCCTATGGCTACACCTTC. This translates into CASSQDAPEGAYGYTF.

This chain connects TRBV6-1 to TRBJ1-1; 8 bases are a match to TRBD1. J was trimmed by 5 bases and V by 8 bases; bases with no gene match: 7. Germline lookup yields CDR1 MNHNS and CDR2 SASEGT. The CDR3 runs 13 residues. Here the CDR3 reads CASGGQGGTEAFF. The CDR3 DNA reads as TGTGCCAGCGGTGGACAGGGCGGGACTGAAGCTTTCTTT.

The chain joins TRBV6-1 to TRBJ2-7, with 10 bases matching TRBD2. With V trimmed by 4 bases and J by 2 bases, 2 bases remained unmatched. Germline loops: CDR1 MNHNS, CDR2 SASEGT. The CDR3 has 14 residues. DNA for the CDR3: TGTGCCAGCAGTGTTCTAGCGGGGGCCTACGAGCAGTACTTC. Its protein is CASSVLAGAYEQYF.

This sequence joins TRBV2 and TRBJ2-1; 13 bases map to TRBD2. CDR3 length: 18 amino acids. J lost 2 bases, V lost 5 bases, and 9 bases had no gene match. Germline CDR1 is SNHLY and CDR2 is FYNNEI. The CDR3 DNA reads as TGTGCCAGCAGTACCCGGACTAGCGGGAGTAGCGCCTACAATGAGCAGTTCTTC. As protein: CASSTRTSGSSAYNEQFF.

This chain connects TRBV5-4 to TRBJ2-1; 9 bases align to TRBD2. The CDR3 spans 13 residues. Germline V lookup: CDR1 SGHNT, CDR2 YYREEE (reference sequence). V dropped 7 bases and J dropped 7; count of bases not matched to a gene: 6. The CDR3 sequence: CASAGGPWNEQFF. The DNA of the CDR3 is TGTGCCAGCGCGGGAGGGCCTTGGAATGAGCAGTTCTTC.

The chain has TRBV5-1 and TRBJ2-7; 7 nucleotides line up with TRBD1. The length of the CDR3 is 15 residues. From germline, CDR1 is SGHRS and CDR2 YFSETQ. Trimming took 2 bases from V and 9 from J; bases not matched to a gene: 14. The CDR3 region is CASSLYGQASRVQYF. Written as DNA, the CDR3 is TGCGCCAGCAGCTTATACGGACAGGCGTCCAGGGTGCAGTACTTC.

This chain uses TRBV5-8 with TRBJ1-2; D call uncertain. Deletions cut 0 bases from V and 3 bases from J, with 9 bases between. The CDR3 has 14 amino acids. Germline CDR1 and CDR2: SGHTS and YDEGEE. The CDR3 loop reads CASSLEGVDYGYTF. DNA of the CDR3: TGTGCCAGCAGCTTGGAGGGCGTCGACTATGGCTACACCTTC.

The chain joins TRBV9 to TRBJ2-2, with unresolved D. V lost 0 bases to trimming and J lost 7 bases, with 10 bases between them. The germline gives CDR1 SGDLS, CDR2 YYNGEE. The CDR3 sequence is 14 residues long. The chain's CDR3 is CASSVATFSGELFF. The CDR3 region has the DNA TGTGCCAGCAGCGTAGCTACCTTCAGCGGGGAGCTGTTTTTT. The whole variable domain, filled in from reference TRBV9 and TRBJ2-2, reads DSGVTQTPKHLITATGQRVTLRCSPRSGDLSVYWYQQSLDQGLQFLIQYYNGEERAKGNILERFSAQQFPDLHSELNLSSLELGDSALYFCASSVATFSGELFFGEGSRLTVL.

The count of this clone is one. The chain links TRBV18 to TRBJ2-5; D remains ambiguous. The CDR3 consists of 11 residues. Between the trimmed V and J ends, which lost 5 bases and 1 base, there was a span of 2 bases. The germline CDR1 and CDR2 sequences are KGHSH and LQKENI. Here the CDR3 reads CASSFQETQYF. The CDR3 DNA reads as TGTGCCAGCTCATTCCAAGAGACCCAGTACTTC.

The chain employs TRBV28 and TRBJ1-3; 7 bases match TRBD1. Per the germline V gene, CDR1 is MDHEN and CDR2 is SYDVKM. After removal of 6 bases from V and 0 bases from J, the junction contained 5 bases not matched to a gene. The CDR3 consists of 15 residues. This chain's CDR3 is CASRDRDSSGNTIYF. CDR3 bases: TGTGCCAGCAGGGACCGGGACAGCTCTGGAAACACCATATATTTT.

This clone was seen a few times. The genes are TRBV28 and TRBJ1-5; maybe TRBD1 (5 bases). The CDR3 runs to 13 residues. CDR1 is MDHEN and CDR2 is SYDVKM in the germline V gene. V lost 7 bases and J lost 6, with 13 bases in between. The CDR3 loop reads CASTRGNVQPQHF. The CDR3 region has the DNA TGTGCCAGCACGCGGGGGAACGTTCAGCCCCAGCATTTT. The whole variable domain, filled in from reference TRBV28 and TRBJ1-5, reads DVKVTQSSRYLVKRTGEKVFLECVQDMDHENMFWYRQDPGLGLRLIYFSYDVKMKEKGDIPEGYSVSREKKERFSLILESASTNQTSMYLCASTRGNVQPQHFGDGTRLSIL.

This chain connects TRBV30 to TRBJ2-7; TRBD1 matches at 9 bases. The CDR3 loop spans 15 amino acids. With 4 bases clipped from V and 3 bases from J, the junction kept 10 bases outside the gene matches. Germline V gene sequence: CDR1 GTSNPN, CDR2 SVGIG (reference sequence). This chain's CDR3 is CAWTEASTGGYEQYF. The DNA of the CDR3 is TGTGCCTGGACTGAGGCTTCGACAGGGGGCTACGAGCAGTACTTC. Full variable domain (remainder filled in from reference TRBV30 and TRBJ2-7): SQTIHQWPATLVQPVGSPLSLECTVEGTSNPNLYWYRQAAGRGLQLLFYSVGIGQISSEVPQNLSASRPQDRQFILSSKKLLLSDSGFYLCAWTEASTGGYEQYFGPGTRLTVT.